What follows is one TCR beta chain and its context. Antigen: not known. Method: immunoSEQ multiplex PCR; TCRdb's copy keeps in-frame clones and lacks some. This table holds about 610,000 clones, around 97% found once. Per the germline V gene, CDR1 is PRHDT and CDR2 is FYEKMQ (reference sequence). This CDR3 has 16 residues. Trimming stripped 0 bases from V and 1 base from J, with 13 bases between. The data were taken from a study of shared clonotypes between healthy human individuals. For the study at large: Ranging from 18 to 49 in age, donors were two women and three men.

Memory CD4+ cells were the fraction left after CD45RA+ naive selection. The study's findings and limits: Naive subsets generally exceeded memory subsets in estimated richness.

What was sequenced was naive CD4+ T cells sorted from blood. Subset noted: CD45RA+ positively selected. The sequence came from a woman aged 25-40 years in good health. The chain combines TRBV13 with TRBJ2-7; D is perhaps TRBD2 (5 bases). The CDR3: CASSLGFTSRSYEQYF. Here the CDR3 DNA reads TGTGCCAGCAGCTTAGGCTTCACTAGTCGGTCCTACGAGCAGTACTTC. Looking up the rest from reference TRBV13 and TRBJ2-7 gives the full variable domain: AAGVIQSPRHLIKEKRETATLKCYPIPRHDTVYWYQQGPGQDPQFLISFYEKMQSDKGSIPDRFSAQQFSDYHSELNMSSLELGDSALYFCASSLGFTSRSYEQYFGPGTRLTVT.